A single sample is the source of the 18 T cell receptor beta chains below, sequenced in a study of spatial heterogeneity in lung cancer. Time point described: sample taken at primary tumor resection. These TCRs are of unknown antigen specificity. Regarding the study as a whole: Expanded alpha and beta TCR counts within tumors tracked tumor mutation counts.

MiXCR was run by TCRdb on the 5' RACE reads, yielding one entry per CDR3 protein. The data contain tens of thousands of distinct CDR3 sequences, approximately 16% of them seen just once; the ten biggest clones take up about 30%. Specimen: lung tumor tissue, collected at surgery. These receptors were taken from a female donor with early-stage non-small cell lung cancer.

In its sample, this clonotype was seen a few times. The chain combines TRBV9 with TRBJ2-3, with D uncertain. This CDR3 comprises 16 residues. Trimming took off 1 base at V and 11 bases at J, with 23 bases between the two ends. Germline V gene data show CDR1 as SGDLS and CDR2 as YYNGEE. The CDR3 protein is CASSVWWRSAFGRQYF. CDR3 bases: TGTGCCAGCAGCGTATGGTGGCGGAGCGCCTTTGGTAGGCAGTATTTT.

Many counts were recorded for this clonotype. The chain has TRBV6-5 and TRBJ2-3; 7 bases fit TRBD1. The germline V gene has CDR1 MNHEY and CDR2 SVGAGI. This CDR3 is built from 17 residues. Trimming cost V 4 bases and J 2 bases; bases outside gene matches: 12. CDR3 coding DNA: TGTGCCAGCAGTTTCAATCCCCCGGGACAGAACACAGATACGCAGTATTTT. It translates to CASSFNPPGQNTDTQYF.

In this sample, this clonotype turned up a few times. The CDR3 coding sequence is TGCAGTGCTAGAGCACGGTTTAGCGGGGGAGTTTTCGAGCAGTACTTC. Its translation: CSARARFSGGVFEQYF. The chain uses TRBV20-1 and TRBJ2-7; 9 bases align to TRBD2. V dropped 1 base and J dropped 6; count of bases not matched to a gene: 13. Germline V lookup: CDR1 DFQATT, CDR2 SNEGSKA (reference sequence). CDR3 length: 16 residues.

By its share, this clonotype is medium-sized. This chain uses TRBV28 with TRBJ2-7; 7 bases are a match to TRBD1. Germline-derived CDR1 and CDR2 are MDHEN and SYDVKM. The CDR3 spans 15 residues. J was trimmed by 7 bases and V by 5 bases; bases with no gene match: 14. The CDR3 loop reads CASSPRTGPGEEQYF. The CDR3 DNA follows: TGTGCCAGCAGTCCTCGGACAGGACCAGGGGAGGAGCAGTACTTC. Filled out from reference TRBV28 and TRBJ2-7, the complete variable domain reads DVKVTQSSRYLVKRTGEKVFLECVQDMDHENMFWYRQDPGLGLRLIYFSYDVKMKEKGDIPEGYSVSREKKERFSLILESASTNQTSMYLCASSPRTGPGEEQYFGPGTRLTVT.

This clonotype is labeled as medium-sized (0.01 to 0.1%). The gene calls are TRBV7-2 and TRBJ1-2; possible D gene TRBD1, 6 bases. Trimming stripped 4 bases from V and 5 bases from J, with 20 bases between. Per the germline V gene, CDR1 is SGHTA and CDR2 is FQGNSA. CDR3 length equals 16 residues. CDR3 sequence reads: CASSSLDRSYSYGYTF. The DNA of the CDR3 is TGTGCCAGCAGCTCCCTTGACAGGTCCTACAGTTATGGCTACACCTTC.

The chain carries TRBV3-1 and TRBJ2-5; 11 bases align to TRBD2. CDR3 length: 16 amino acids. The germline gives CDR1 LGHDT, CDR2 YNNKEL (reference sequence). V shed 1 base and J 6 bases; nucleotides not matched to a gene: 7. The CDR3: CASSQVGSGRAKTQYF. The CDR3 DNA sequence: TGTGCCAGCAGCCAAGTGGGTAGCGGGAGGGCGAAGACCCAGTACTTC.

This clonotype ranks as medium-sized. The genes are TRBV6-1 and TRBJ1-1; D not resolved. Per germline, CDR1 MNHNS and CDR2 SASEGT. Deletions cut 2 bases from V and 1 base from J, with 8 bases between. The CDR3 is 14 amino acids. The chain's CDR3 is CASSESRRNTEAFF. The CDR3 DNA is TGTGCCAGCAGTGAAAGTCGGAGGAACACTGAAGCTTTCTTT.

CDR3 DNA sequence: TGCAGTGCCCCTGTGGTAGGGCAAGCTTTGGAGCAGTACTTC. It codes for CSAPVVGQALEQYF. This chain uses TRBV20-1 with TRBJ2-7; D is unclear. V was clipped by 6 bases and J by 7 bases, with 22 bases between them. The CDR3 has 14 amino acids. Germline V CDR1 and CDR2: DFQATT, SNEGSKA (reference sequence).

The V and J genes are TRBV18 and TRBJ2-5; no definite D call. CDR1 KGHSH and CDR2 LQKENI come from the germline V gene. Trimming took off 2 bases at V and 5 bases at J, with 15 bases between the two ends. This CDR3 is built from 15 residues. The CDR3 DNA follows: TGTGCCAGCTCACCAGTAGCTCTGACCCACGAGACCCAGTACTTC. This translates into CASSPVALTHETQYF. The full variable domain, rest sourced from reference TRBV18 and TRBJ2-5, is NAGVMQNPRHLVRRRGQEARLRCSPMKGHSHVYWYRQLPEEGLKFMVYLQKENIIDESGMPKERFSAEFPKEGPSILRIQQVVRGDSAAYFCASSPVALTHETQYFGPGTRLLVL.

On this clonotype itself: This CDR3 is missing its conserved last phenylalanine or tryptophan, likely due to a read error. The rearrangement uses TRBV19 and TRBJ2-2, with 7 bases that match TRBD1. Germline-derived CDR1 and CDR2 are LNHDA and SQIVND (reference sequence). J gave up 6 bases and V 3 bases, and 13 bases lay outside the gene matches. The CDR3 consists of 17 residues. The CDR3 loop reads CASSMTLSRGIPGELFL. The CDR3 DNA is TGTGCCAGTAGTATGACCCTGAGCAGGGGGATCCCCGGGGAGCTGTTTCTT.

This sequence joins TRBV11-2 and TRBJ2-7; perhaps D is TRBD1 or TRBD2 (5 bases each). Germline assignment: CDR1 SGHAT and CDR2 FQNNGV. V was cut by 8 bases and J by 5 bases, with 25 bases left in between. The CDR3 covers 16 residues. This CDR3 reads CASDLFPSRGPHEQYF. CDR3 nucleotide sequence: TGTGCCAGCGACCTATTTCCCTCCCGGGGACCCCACGAGCAGTACTTC.

This clonotype was seen repeatedly, ten times or more. The chain links TRBV20-1 to TRBJ2-1; the D is unclear. This CDR3 is built from 18 residues. Germline loops: CDR1 DFQATT, CDR2 SNEGSKA (reference sequence). Between the trimmed V and J ends, which lost 4 bases and 3 bases, there was a span of 25 bases. This CDR3 reads CSATRTRTTPTRYNEQFF. DNA for the CDR3: TGCAGTGCTACTCGGACGAGGACCACTCCTACTCGCTACAATGAGCAGTTCTTC.

In its sample, this clonotype is medium-sized. The chain joins TRBV6-5 to TRBJ2-5; D remains ambiguous. V lost 1 base and J 0 bases, leaving 3 bases between the germline ends. The CDR3 has 13 amino acids. Germline V lookup: CDR1 MNHEY, CDR2 SVGAGI. The CDR3 reads CASSYWYQETQYF. CDR3 nucleotides: TGTGCCAGCAGTTACTGGTACCAAGAGACCCAGTACTTC.

This clonotype was detected ten times or more. The V and J genes are TRBV5-6 and TRBJ2-7, with TRBD1 matching 7 bases. Germline CDR1 SGHDT, CDR2 YYEEEE. With V trimmed by 0 bases and J by 12 bases, 6 bases remained unmatched. This CDR3 contains 12 residues. CDR3 sequence reads: CASSLAEGGWYF. DNA for the CDR3: TGTGCCAGCAGCTTGGCAGAAGGGGGCTGGTACTTC. The full variable domain, in which reference TRBV5-6 and TRBJ2-7 provide the parts outside the CDR3, is DAGVTQSPTHLIKTRGQQVTLRCSPKSGHDTVSWYQQALGQGPQFIFQYYEEEERQRGNFPDRFSGHQFPNYSSELNVNALLLGDSALYLCASSLAEGGWYFGPGTRLTVT.

This clonotype occurred many times. The chain uses TRBV28 and TRBJ2-7, with 11 bases fitting TRBD2. In germline, CDR1 is MDHEN, CDR2 SYDVKM. The CDR3 runs to 16 residues. V dropped 9 bases and J dropped 3; count of bases not matched to a gene: 13. Here the CDR3 reads CASTSDTGTSGYEQYF. In DNA form, the CDR3 reads TGTGCCAGTACGAGCGACACCGGGACTAGCGGCTACGAGCAGTACTTC. Full variable domain (rest looked up from reference TRBV28 and TRBJ2-7): DVKVTQSSRYLVKRTGEKVFLECVQDMDHENMFWYRQDPGLGLRLIYFSYDVKMKEKGDIPEGYSVSREKKERFSLILESASTNQTSMYLCASTSDTGTSGYEQYFGPGTRLTVT.

This clonotype was seen a few times. This rearrangement joins TRBV25-1 to TRBJ2-5; 10 nucleotides agree with TRBD1. This CDR3 has 13 amino acids. V lost 8 bases and J lost 9; bases outside the gene matches: 9. CDR1 is MGHDK and CDR2 is SYGVNS in the germline V gene. The CDR3 DNA reads TGTGCCAGCGGAGGGACAGGGGTCGAGGCCCAGTACTTC. Translated: CASGGTGVEAQYF.

The chain's CDR3 is CSSKIPAGGSPDTQYF. The CDR3 DNA reads as TGCAGTTCGAAGATCCCAGCGGGAGGATCCCCAGATACGCAGTATTTT. This sequence joins TRBV20-1 and TRBJ2-3, with 9 positions matching TRBD2. J lost 4 bases, V lost 8 bases, and 16 bases had no gene match. This CDR3 comprises 16 residues. Per the germline V gene, CDR1 is DFQATT and CDR2 is SNEGSKA (reference sequence).

By sample fraction, this clonotype is medium-sized. The chain has TRBV6-5 and TRBJ2-5; TRBD1 agrees at 7 bases. The V gene's germline CDR1 is MNHEY and CDR2 SVGAGI. CDR3 length: 13 amino acids. With V trimmed by 6 bases and J by 5 bases, 6 bases remained unmatched. CDR3 nucleotide sequence: TGTGCCAGCAGACAGGGGTGGAGGGAGACCCAGTACTTC. This gives the protein CASRQGWRETQYF.